This entry lists 24 T cell receptor beta chains sequenced from one sample in a study of beta chain features in type 1 diabetes. Study-level results: Shortening that was moderate but significant affected the TCRB CDR3s of Type 1 diabetes patients in all four CD4+ subsets.

Their recognized antigens are unknown. Expressed TCRB transcripts got sequenced, as all isolated RNA was reverse transcribed. The table came from immunoSEQ multiplex PCR; TCRdb's copy has only in-frame clones and leaves some out. The sample holds about 150,000 clones, around 9.7% seen once. The sample taken for sequencing was central memory CD4+ T cells from blood. The receptors here all came from a woman in her 30s with type 1 diabetes.

At least ten counts were recorded for this clone. Other DNA sequences within the sample encode an identical CDR3. This chain joins TRBV14 and TRBJ1-1, with D unresolved. This CDR3 contains 13 residues. Looked up from germline, CDR1 is SGHDN and CDR2 is FVKESK. With 6 bases removed from V and 1 base from J, the gap between germline ends came to 9 bases. CDR3 DNA sequence: TGTGCCAGCAGTCGTAATAGGAACACTGAAGCTTTCTTT. Translated, it gives CASSRNRNTEAFF.

The rearrangement links TRBV4-2 to TRBJ1-2; a possible D gene is TRBD1 (6 bases). This CDR3 comprises 16 residues. CDR1 is LGHNA and CDR2 is YNFKEQ in the germline V gene. V gave up 0 bases and J gave up 4 bases, with 15 bases separating them. The CDR3 loop is CASSQEPGTFSYGYTF. CDR3 DNA: TGTGCCAGCAGCCAAGAGCCCGGGACATTTAGCTATGGCTACACCTTC.

The DNA for the CDR3 is TGCGCCAGCAGCCAGGGCAGCGGGGGGACGGGTAATGAAAAACTGTTTTTT. Residues: CASSQGSGGTGNEKLFF. V usage is TRBV4-1 and J usage is TRBJ1-4; TRBD1 is a possible D gene (5 bases). V lost 3 bases and J 4 bases, leaving 18 bases between the germline ends. The CDR3 extends over 17 amino acids. Per germline, CDR1 MGHRA and CDR2 YSYEKL.

The genes are TRBV28 and TRBJ1-5, with 8 bases aligning to TRBD1. CDR1 MDHEN and CDR2 SYDVKM come from the germline V gene. This CDR3 has 15 residues. With V trimmed by 2 bases and J by 7 bases, 7 bases remained unmatched. CDR3 loop: CASSLGQGARQPQHF. As DNA, the CDR3 is TGTGCCAGCAGTTTAGGGCAGGGGGCACGACAGCCCCAGCATTTT. Looking up the rest from reference TRBV28 and TRBJ1-5 gives the full variable domain: DVKVTQSSRYLVKRTGEKVFLECVQDMDHENMFWYRQDPGLGLRLIYFSYDVKMKEKGDIPEGYSVSREKKERFSLILESASTNQTSMYLCASSLGQGARQPQHFGDGTRLSIL.

In this sample, this clone turned up many times. The genes are TRBV29-1 and TRBJ2-2; D may be TRBD2 (6 bases). Germline loops: CDR1 SQVTM, CDR2 ANQGSEA. V was cut by 7 bases and J by 4 bases, with 10 bases left in between. This CDR3 spans 12 amino acids. The CDR3 sequence: CSAGTFTGELFF. The CDR3 nucleotides read TGCAGCGCTGGGACTTTCACCGGGGAGCTGTTTTTT.

The J gene is TRBJ2-1, the V gene TRBV18, with D perhaps TRBD2 (6 bases). The CDR3 has 15 amino acids. The ends were cut back, 1 base at V and 2 bases at J, with 9 bases in the middle. Germline CDR1 KGHSH, CDR2 LQKENI. The CDR3 coding sequence is TGTGCCAGCTCACCACAACGGGAGACCTACAATGAGCAGTTCTTC. Protein sequence: CASSPQRETYNEQFF. Full variable domain (missing parts from reference TRBV18 and TRBJ2-1): NAGVMQNPRHLVRRRGQEARLRCSPMKGHSHVYWYRQLPEEGLKFMVYLQKENIIDESGMPKERFSAEFPKEGPSILRIQQVVRGDSAAYFCASSPQRETYNEQFFGPGTRLTVL.

This chain uses TRBV28 with TRBJ2-7, with 8 bases matching TRBD1. Germline CDR1 reads MDHEN; CDR2 reads SYDVKM. With V trimmed by 4 bases and J by 0 bases, 5 bases remained unmatched. The CDR3 contains 15 residues. The CDR3 loop is CASSSTGGLSYEQYF. The CDR3 DNA reads TGTGCCAGCAGTTCCACAGGGGGGCTCTCCTACGAGCAGTACTTC.

This clone was detected only a few times. V and J are TRBV2 and TRBJ1-1; D is ambiguous. CDR1 is SNHLY, CDR2 FYNNEI, per germline. This CDR3 is built from 16 residues. V lost 5 bases and J lost 1, with 17 bases in between. CDR3 nucleotides: TGTGCCAGCAGTAAAGAGGCGCGGGTCCAGAACACTGAAGCTTTCTTT. Translating gives CASSKEARVQNTEAFF.

The sample holds a few counts of this clone. The J gene is TRBJ1-4, the V gene TRBV29-1; D is possibly TRBD1 (5 bases). Germline CDR1 is SQVTM and CDR2 is ANQGSEA. The CDR3 is 12 residues long. Trimming removed 4 bases at V and 4 bases at J, with 7 bases between. The chain's CDR3 is CSVATDNEKLFF. The CDR3 nucleotides read TGCAGCGTTGCGACAGATAATGAAAAACTGTTTTTT.

There are a few counts of this clone. The V call is TRBV5-1, the J call TRBJ2-7, with 8 nucleotides matching TRBD2. Germline-derived CDR1 and CDR2 are SGHRS and YFSETQ. V lost 4 bases and J lost 7; bases outside the gene matches: 13. This CDR3 is built from 15 residues. The CDR3 is CASSPSGAGVWEQYF. The DNA of the CDR3 is TGCGCCAGCAGCCCGAGCGGAGCGGGAGTGTGGGAGCAGTACTTC. The full variable domain, in which reference TRBV5-1 and TRBJ2-7 provide the parts outside the CDR3, is KAGVTQTPRYLIKTRGQQVTLSCSPISGHRSVSWYQQTPGQGLQFLFEYFSETQRNKGNFPGRFSGRQFSNSRSEMNVSTLELGDSALYLCASSPSGAGVWEQYFGPGTRLTVT.

The rearrangement joins TRBV29-1 to TRBJ1-1; D remains unclear. With 3 bases removed from V and 1 base from J, the gap between germline ends came to 9 bases. This CDR3 has 13 amino acids. Germline CDR1 and CDR2: SQVTM and ANQGSEA. CDR3 sequence: CSVDSQSNTEAFF. CDR3 nucleotides: TGCAGCGTTGATAGCCAGTCGAACACTGAAGCTTTCTTT.

There are a few counts of this clone. This chain joins TRBV28 and TRBJ2-5; 7 bases agree with TRBD1. The CDR3 is 15 residues long. CDR1 MDHEN and CDR2 SYDVKM come from the germline V gene. V gave up 5 bases and J gave up 2 bases; unmatched junction bases: 8. CDR3 nucleotide sequence: TGTGCCAGCAGTCCGGGACAGCCAGGGCAAGAGACCCAGTACTTC. Its protein product is CASSPGQPGQETQYF.

The gene calls are TRBV7-8 and TRBJ2-7, with D possibly matching TRBD1 (5 bases). The V gene's germline CDR1 is SGHVS and CDR2 FQNEAQ. Trimming took off 5 bases at V and 0 bases at J, with 17 bases between the two ends. The CDR3 loop spans 16 amino acids. The CDR3 nucleotides are TGTGCCAGCAGCCCCGCCCGACAGACCAGCTCCTACGAGCAGTACTTC. It is translated as CASSPARQTSSYEQYF.

This clone was seen a handful of times. V and J are TRBV4-2 and TRBJ2-7; 7 nucleotides agree with TRBD2. The junction had 16 bases not matched to a gene; V was cut back by 5 bases and J by 6 bases. The CDR3 contains 16 residues. The V gene's germline CDR1 is LGHNA and CDR2 YNFKEQ. The CDR3 bases are TGTGCCAGCAGCTTGAGGGTGGGGGACTATGGTGGCGAGCAGTACTTC. This encodes CASSLRVGDYGGEQYF.

The chain recombines TRBV18 with TRBJ1-1, with D uncertain. Germline V gene data show CDR1 as KGHSH and CDR2 as LQKENI. Trimming removed 3 bases from V and 5 bases from J, with 19 bases in between. This CDR3 has 16 amino acids. CDR3 DNA: TGTGCCAGCTCACCCCCCTCGGTCCGAGGGCGGACTGAAGCTTTCTTT. It yields the protein CASSPPSVRGRTEAFF.

This clone has more than one count but fewer than ten. This chain connects TRBV6-6 to TRBJ2-1; 7 bases are shared with TRBD2. The V and J ends lost 7 bases and 2 bases, in that order; junction bases with no gene match: 5. Germline CDR1 MNHNY, CDR2 SVGAGI (reference sequence). This CDR3 spans 14 amino acids. CDR3 nucleotide sequence: TGTGCCAGCACTCCTGGACTAGCCTACAATGAGCAGTTCTTC. Translation gives CASTPGLAYNEQFF.

This clone showed up just a few times. This chain connects TRBV28 to TRBJ1-5; D is unresolved. Trimming removed 6 bases at V and 6 bases at J, with 9 bases between. Per the germline V gene, CDR1 is MDHEN and CDR2 is SYDVKM. The CDR3 runs to 12 residues. The CDR3 is CASSPGGQPQHF. The CDR3 nucleotides are TGTGCCAGCAGCCCCGGAGGTCAGCCCCAGCATTTT. Looking up the rest from reference TRBV28 and TRBJ1-5 gives the full variable domain: DVKVTQSSRYLVKRTGEKVFLECVQDMDHENMFWYRQDPGLGLRLIYFSYDVKMKEKGDIPEGYSVSREKKERFSLILESASTNQTSMYLCASSPGGQPQHFGDGTRLSIL.

This sequence joins TRBV6-5 and TRBJ2-7; 10 bases are shared with TRBD1. CDR3 length equals 13 residues. V shed 11 bases, J shed 6 bases, and the junction held 10 bases outside the gene matches. The germline V gene encodes CDR1 MNHEY and CDR2 SVGAGI. Written as DNA, the CDR3 is TGTGCCGCGCGACAGGGGGCATTCGGCGAGCAGTACTTC. Translation gives CAARQGAFGEQYF.

This rearrangement joins TRBV18 to TRBJ2-1, with 8 bases aligning to TRBD2. This CDR3 has 16 amino acids. The V segment lost 4 bases and the J segment 6 bases; nucleotides outside the gene matches: 11. The germline CDR1 and CDR2 sequences are KGHSH and LQKENI. Written as DNA, the CDR3 is TGTGCCAGCTCACTAACGACGGCGGGGGGATTCAATGAGCAGTTCTTC. This gives the protein CASSLTTAGGFNEQFF.

The chain recombines TRBV5-1 with TRBJ1-5, with D hard to call. The germline V gene has CDR1 SGHRS and CDR2 YFSETQ. Trimming left V 1 base short and J 4 bases short, with 12 bases between. The CDR3 contains 15 residues. CDR3 sequence: CASSLMPEANQPQHF. CDR3 sequence (DNA): TGCGCCAGCAGCTTGATGCCAGAGGCAAATCAGCCCCAGCATTTT.

The genes are TRBV7-2 and TRBJ2-1; 10 nucleotides agree with TRBD1. The germline V gene has CDR1 SGHTA and CDR2 FQGNSA. This CDR3 is built from 16 residues. With V trimmed by 5 bases and J by 9 bases, 13 bases remained unmatched. CDR3 nucleotides: TGTGCCAGCAGCCGCCGTTGGGACAGGGGTGAAGGTGAGCAGTTCTTC. This codes for CASSRRWDRGEGEQFF.

The chain joins TRBV28 to TRBJ1-5; D is possibly TRBD1 (6 bases). The V end was cut by 5 bases, the J end by 7 bases, with 12 bases between. This CDR3 has 13 residues. Germline V gives CDR1 MDHEN, CDR2 SYDVKM. CDR3 sequence reads: CASSRTVPQPQHF. CDR3 nucleotide sequence: TGTGCCAGCAGTCGGACAGTGCCCCAGCCCCAGCATTTT.

The V gene is TRBV5-8, the J gene TRBJ2-6; 10 bases are a match to TRBD1. CDR1 and CDR2 from the germline V gene are SGHTS and YDEGEE. V lost 3 bases to trimming and J lost 5 bases; unmatched junction nucleotides: 2. The CDR3 is made up of 15 amino acids. This CDR3 reads CASSSGQGWANVLTF. CDR3 nucleotides: TGTGCCAGCAGCTCGGGACAGGGGTGGGCCAACGTCCTGACTTTC.

This rearrangement joins TRBV9 to TRBJ1-2; 10 bases map to TRBD1. Germline CDR1 reads SGDLS; CDR2 reads YYNGEE. Trimming at V came to 5 bases and at J to 8 bases, leaving 9 bases not matched to a gene. The CDR3 loop spans 14 amino acids. DNA for the CDR3: TGTGCCAGCAGTCAAAGCGACAGGGGGCGAGGCTACACCTTC. Protein: CASSQSDRGRGYTF.